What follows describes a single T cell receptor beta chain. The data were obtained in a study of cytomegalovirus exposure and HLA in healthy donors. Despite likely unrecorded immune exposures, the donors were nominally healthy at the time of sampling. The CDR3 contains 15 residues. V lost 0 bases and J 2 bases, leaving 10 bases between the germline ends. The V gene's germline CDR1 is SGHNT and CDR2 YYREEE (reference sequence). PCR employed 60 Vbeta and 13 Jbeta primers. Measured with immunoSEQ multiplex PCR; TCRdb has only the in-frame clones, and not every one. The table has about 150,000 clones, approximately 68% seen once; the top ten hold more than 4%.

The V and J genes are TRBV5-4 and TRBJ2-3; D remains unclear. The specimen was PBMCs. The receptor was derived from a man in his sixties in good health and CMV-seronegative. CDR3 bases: TGTGCCAGCAGCTTGGGTGTTCTCCCCACAGATACGCAGTATTTT. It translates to CASSLGVLPTDTQYF.